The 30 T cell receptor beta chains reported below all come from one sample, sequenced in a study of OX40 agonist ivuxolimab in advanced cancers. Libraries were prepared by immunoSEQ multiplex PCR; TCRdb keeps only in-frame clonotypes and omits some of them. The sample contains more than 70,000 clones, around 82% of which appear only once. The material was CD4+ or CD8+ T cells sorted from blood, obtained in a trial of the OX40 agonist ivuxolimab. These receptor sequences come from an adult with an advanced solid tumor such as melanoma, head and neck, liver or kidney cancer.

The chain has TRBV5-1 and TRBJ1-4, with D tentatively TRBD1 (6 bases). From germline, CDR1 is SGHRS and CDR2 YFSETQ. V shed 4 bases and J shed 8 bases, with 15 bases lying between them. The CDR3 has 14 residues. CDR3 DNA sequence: TGCGCCAGCAGCCGGGGGGGCCTGGACGAAAAACTGTTTTTT. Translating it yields CASSRGGLDEKLFF.

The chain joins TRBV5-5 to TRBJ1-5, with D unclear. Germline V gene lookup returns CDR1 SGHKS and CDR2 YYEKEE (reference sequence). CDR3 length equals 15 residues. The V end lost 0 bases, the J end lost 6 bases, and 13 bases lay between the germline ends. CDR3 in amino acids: CASSLDGEFRQPQHF. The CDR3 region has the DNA TGTGCCAGCAGCTTGGACGGGGAGTTTCGTCAGCCCCAGCATTTT.

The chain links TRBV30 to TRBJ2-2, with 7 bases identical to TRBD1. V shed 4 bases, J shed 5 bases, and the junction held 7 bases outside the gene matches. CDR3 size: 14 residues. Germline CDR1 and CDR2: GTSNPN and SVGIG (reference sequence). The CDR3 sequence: CAWNRTGRTGELFF. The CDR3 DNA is TGTGCCTGGAACAGGACAGGACGGACCGGGGAGCTGTTTTTT. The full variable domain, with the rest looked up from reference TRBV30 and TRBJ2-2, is SQTIHQWPATLVQPVGSPLSLECTVEGTSNPNLYWYRQAAGRGLQLLFYSVGIGQISSEVPQNLSASRPQDRQFILSSKKLLLSDSGFYLCAWNRTGRTGELFFGEGSRLTVL.

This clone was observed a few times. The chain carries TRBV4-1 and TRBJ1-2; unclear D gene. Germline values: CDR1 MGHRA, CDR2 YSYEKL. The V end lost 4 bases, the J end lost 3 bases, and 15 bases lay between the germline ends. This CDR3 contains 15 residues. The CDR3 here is CASSRGEGRDYGYTF. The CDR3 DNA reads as TGCGCCAGCAGCCGAGGAGAGGGTCGGGACTATGGCTACACCTTC.

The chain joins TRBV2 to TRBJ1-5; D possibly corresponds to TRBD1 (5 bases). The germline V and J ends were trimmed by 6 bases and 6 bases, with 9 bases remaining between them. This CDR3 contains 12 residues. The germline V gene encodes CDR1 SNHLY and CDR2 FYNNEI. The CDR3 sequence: CASRGDVQPQHF. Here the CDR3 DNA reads TGTGCCAGCAGGGGGGACGTTCAGCCCCAGCATTTT.

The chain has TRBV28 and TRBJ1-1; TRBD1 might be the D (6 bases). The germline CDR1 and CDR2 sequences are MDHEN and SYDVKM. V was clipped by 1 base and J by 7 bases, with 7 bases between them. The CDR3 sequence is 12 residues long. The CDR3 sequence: CASSLLGGEAFF. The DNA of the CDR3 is TGTGCCAGCAGTTTATTAGGGGGTGAAGCTTTCTTT.

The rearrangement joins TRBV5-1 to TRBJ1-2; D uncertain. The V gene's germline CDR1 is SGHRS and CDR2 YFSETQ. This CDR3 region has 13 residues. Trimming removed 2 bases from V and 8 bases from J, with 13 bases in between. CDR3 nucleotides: TGCGCCAGCAGCTTCGGCGCCTCCAGCGGCTACACCTTC. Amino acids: CASSFGASSGYTF.

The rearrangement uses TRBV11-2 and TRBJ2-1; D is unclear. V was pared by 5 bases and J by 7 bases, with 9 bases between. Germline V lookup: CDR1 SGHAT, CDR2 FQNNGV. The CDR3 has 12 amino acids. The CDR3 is CASSPGTNEQFF. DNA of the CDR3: TGTGCCAGCAGCCCCGGCACAAATGAGCAGTTCTTC.

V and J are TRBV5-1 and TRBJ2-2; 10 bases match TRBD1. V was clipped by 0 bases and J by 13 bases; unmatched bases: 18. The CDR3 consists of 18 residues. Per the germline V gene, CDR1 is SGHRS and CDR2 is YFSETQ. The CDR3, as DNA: TGCGCCAGCAGCTTGGTGGGCCCGGGACAGGGGTCACCGGGTGGGCTGTTTTTT. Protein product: CASSLVGPGQGSPGGLFF.

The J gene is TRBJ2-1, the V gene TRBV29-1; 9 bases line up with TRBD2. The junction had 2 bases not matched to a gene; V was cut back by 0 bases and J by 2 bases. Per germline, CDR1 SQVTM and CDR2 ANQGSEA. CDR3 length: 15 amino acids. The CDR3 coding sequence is TGCAGCGTTGAAGAGGTAGCGGGAGCCTACAATGAGCAGTTCTTC. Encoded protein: CSVEEVAGAYNEQFF.

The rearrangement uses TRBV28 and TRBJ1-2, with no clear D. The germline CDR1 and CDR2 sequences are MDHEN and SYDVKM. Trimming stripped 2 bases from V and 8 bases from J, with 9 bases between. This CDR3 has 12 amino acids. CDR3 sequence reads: CASSLGSRGYTF. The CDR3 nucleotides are TGTGCCAGCAGTTTAGGTTCTCGGGGCTACACCTTC.

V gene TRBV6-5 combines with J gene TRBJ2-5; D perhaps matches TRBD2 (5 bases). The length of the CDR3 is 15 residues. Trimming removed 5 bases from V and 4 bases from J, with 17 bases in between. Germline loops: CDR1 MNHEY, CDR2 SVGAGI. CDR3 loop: CASSPHLGDRETQYF. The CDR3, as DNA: TGTGCCAGCAGTCCCCACCTGGGAGACCGAGAGACCCAGTACTTC.

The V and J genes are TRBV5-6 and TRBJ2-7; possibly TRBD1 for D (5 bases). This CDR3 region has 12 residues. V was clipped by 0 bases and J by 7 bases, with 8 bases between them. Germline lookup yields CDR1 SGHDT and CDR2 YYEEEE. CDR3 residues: CASSLGAGEQYF. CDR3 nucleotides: TGTGCCAGCAGCTTGGGGGCAGGGGAGCAGTACTTC.

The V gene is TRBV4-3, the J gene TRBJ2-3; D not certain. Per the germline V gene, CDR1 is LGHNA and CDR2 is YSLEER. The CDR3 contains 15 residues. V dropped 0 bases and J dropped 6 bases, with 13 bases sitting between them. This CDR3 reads CASSQDSAAADTQYF. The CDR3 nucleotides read TGCGCCAGCAGCCAAGATTCTGCGGCGGCGGATACGCAGTATTTT.

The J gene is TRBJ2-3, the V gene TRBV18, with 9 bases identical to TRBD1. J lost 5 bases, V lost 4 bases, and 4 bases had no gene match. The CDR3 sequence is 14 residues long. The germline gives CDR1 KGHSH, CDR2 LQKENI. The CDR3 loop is CASSRTGGQDTQYF. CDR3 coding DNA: TGTGCCAGCTCACGAACAGGGGGCCAAGATACGCAGTATTTT.

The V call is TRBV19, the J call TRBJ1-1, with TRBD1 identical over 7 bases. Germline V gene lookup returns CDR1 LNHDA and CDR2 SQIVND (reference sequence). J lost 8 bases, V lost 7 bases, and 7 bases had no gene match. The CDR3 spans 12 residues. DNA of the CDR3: TGTGCCAGTATCTACCGGGACAGAGAAGCTTTCTTT. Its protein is CASIYRDREAFF.

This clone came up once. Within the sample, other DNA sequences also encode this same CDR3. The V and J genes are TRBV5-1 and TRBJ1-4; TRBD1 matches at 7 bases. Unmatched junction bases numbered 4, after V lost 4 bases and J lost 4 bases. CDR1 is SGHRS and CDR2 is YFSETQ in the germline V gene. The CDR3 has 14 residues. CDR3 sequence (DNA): TGCGCCAGCAGCCCCGGGACAGATAATGAAAAACTGTTTTTT. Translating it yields CASSPGTDNEKLFF.

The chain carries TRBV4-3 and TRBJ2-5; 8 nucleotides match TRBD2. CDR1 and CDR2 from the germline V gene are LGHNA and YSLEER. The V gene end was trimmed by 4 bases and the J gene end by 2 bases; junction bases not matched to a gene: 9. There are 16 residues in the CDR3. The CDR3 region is CASSLRGAGDQETQYF. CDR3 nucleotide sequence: TGCGCCAGCAGCCTGCGTGGAGCGGGGGATCAAGAGACCCAGTACTTC.

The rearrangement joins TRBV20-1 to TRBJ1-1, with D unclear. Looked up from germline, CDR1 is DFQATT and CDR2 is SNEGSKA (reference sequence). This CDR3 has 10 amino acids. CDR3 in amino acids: CSTMNTEAFF. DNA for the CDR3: TGCAGCACTATGAACACTGAAGCTTTCTTT.

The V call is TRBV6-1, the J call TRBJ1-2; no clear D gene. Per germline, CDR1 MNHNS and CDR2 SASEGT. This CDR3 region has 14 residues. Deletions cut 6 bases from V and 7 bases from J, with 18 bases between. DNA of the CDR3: TGTGCCAGCAGGAGCCGTCCGACCAGAGGTGGCTACACCTTC. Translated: CASRSRPTRGGYTF.

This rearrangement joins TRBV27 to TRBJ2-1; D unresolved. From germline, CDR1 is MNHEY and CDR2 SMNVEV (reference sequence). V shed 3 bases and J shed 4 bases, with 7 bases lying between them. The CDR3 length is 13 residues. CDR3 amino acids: CASSFEGYNEQFF. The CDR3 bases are TGTGCCAGCAGTTTTGAAGGGTACAATGAGCAGTTCTTC.

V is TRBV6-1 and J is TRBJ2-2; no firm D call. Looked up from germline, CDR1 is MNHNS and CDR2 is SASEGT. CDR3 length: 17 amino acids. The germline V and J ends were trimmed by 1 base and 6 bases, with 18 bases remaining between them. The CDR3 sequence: CASSEGRAGPRPGELFF. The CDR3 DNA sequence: TGTGCCAGCAGTGAAGGCAGAGCCGGGCCTCGACCCGGGGAGCTGTTTTTT.

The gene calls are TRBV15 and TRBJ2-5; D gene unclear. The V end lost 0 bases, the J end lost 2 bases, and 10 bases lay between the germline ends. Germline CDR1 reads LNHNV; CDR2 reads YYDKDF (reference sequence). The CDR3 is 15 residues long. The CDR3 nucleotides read TGTGCCACCAGCAGAGATATCGGGCCACAAGAGACCCAGTACTTC. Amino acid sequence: CATSRDIGPQETQYF. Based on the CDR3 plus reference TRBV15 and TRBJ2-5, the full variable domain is DAMVIQNPRYQVTQFGKPVTLSCSQTLNHNVMYWYQQKSSQAPKLLFHYYDKDFNNEADTPDNFQSRRPNTSFCFLDIRSPGLGDTAMYLCATSRDIGPQETQYFGPGTRLLVL.

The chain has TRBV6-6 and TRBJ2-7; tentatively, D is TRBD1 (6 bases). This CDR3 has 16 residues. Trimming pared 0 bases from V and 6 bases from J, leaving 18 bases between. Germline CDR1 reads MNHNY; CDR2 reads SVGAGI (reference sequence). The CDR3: CASSYSRDTGHPEQYF. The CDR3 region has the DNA TGTGCCAGCAGTTACTCCCGGGACACGGGGCACCCCGAGCAGTACTTC.

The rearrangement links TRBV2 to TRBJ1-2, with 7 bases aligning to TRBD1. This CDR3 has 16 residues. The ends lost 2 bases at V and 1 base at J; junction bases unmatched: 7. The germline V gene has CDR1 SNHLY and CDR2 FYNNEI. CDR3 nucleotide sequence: TGTGCCAGCAGTGAATGGAACAGGGGACTTAACTATGGCTACACCTTC. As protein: CASSEWNRGLNYGYTF.

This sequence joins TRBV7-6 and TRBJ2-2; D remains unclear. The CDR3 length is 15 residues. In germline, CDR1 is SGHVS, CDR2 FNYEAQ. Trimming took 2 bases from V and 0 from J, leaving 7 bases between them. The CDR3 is CASSLPATNTGELFF. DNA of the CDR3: TGTGCCAGCAGCTTACCGGCTACGAACACCGGGGAGCTGTTTTTT.

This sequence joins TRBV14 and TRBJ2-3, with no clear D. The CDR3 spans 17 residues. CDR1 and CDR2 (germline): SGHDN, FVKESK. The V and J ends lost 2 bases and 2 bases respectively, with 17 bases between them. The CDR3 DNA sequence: TGTGCCAGCAGCCAAATAAGGAGTGGAGCTTACACAGATACGCAGTATTTT. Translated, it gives CASSQIRSGAYTDTQYF.

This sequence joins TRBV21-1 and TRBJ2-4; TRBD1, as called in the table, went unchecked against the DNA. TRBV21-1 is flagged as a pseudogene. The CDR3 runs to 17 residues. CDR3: CASSKAVSGLAKNIQYF. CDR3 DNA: TGTGCCAGCAGCAAAGCAGTATCAGGGCTAGCCAAAAACATTCAGTACTTC.

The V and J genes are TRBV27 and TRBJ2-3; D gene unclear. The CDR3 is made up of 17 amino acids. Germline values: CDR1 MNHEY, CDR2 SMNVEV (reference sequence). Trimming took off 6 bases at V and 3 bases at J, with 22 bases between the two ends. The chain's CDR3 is CASRTLHLNRNTDTQYF. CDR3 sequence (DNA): TGTGCCAGCAGAACTCTACACCTTAATAGGAATACAGATACGCAGTATTTT.

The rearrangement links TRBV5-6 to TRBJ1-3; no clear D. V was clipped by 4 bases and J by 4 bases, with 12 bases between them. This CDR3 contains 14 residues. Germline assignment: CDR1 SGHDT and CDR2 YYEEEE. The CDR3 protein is CASSLGSAGNTIYF. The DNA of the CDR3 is TGTGCCAGCAGCCTGGGCTCCGCGGGAAACACCATATATTTT.